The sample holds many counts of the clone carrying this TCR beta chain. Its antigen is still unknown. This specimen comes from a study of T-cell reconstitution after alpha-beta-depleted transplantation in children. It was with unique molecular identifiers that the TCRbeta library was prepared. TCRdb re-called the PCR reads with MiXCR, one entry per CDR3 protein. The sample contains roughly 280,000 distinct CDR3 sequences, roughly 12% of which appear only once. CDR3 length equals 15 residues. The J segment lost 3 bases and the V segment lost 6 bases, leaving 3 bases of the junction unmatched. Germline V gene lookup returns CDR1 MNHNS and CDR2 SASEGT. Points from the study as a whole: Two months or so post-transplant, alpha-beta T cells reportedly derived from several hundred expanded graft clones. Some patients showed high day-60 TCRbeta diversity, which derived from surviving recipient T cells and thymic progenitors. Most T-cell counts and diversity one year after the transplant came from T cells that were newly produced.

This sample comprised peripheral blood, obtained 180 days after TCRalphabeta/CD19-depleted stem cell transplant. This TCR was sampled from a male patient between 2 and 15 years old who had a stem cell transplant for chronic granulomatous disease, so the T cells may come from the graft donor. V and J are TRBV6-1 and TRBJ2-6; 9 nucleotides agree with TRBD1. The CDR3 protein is CASRTGGSGANVLTF. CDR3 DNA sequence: TGTGCCAGCAGGACAGGGGGTAGTGGGGCCAACGTCCTGACTTTC.